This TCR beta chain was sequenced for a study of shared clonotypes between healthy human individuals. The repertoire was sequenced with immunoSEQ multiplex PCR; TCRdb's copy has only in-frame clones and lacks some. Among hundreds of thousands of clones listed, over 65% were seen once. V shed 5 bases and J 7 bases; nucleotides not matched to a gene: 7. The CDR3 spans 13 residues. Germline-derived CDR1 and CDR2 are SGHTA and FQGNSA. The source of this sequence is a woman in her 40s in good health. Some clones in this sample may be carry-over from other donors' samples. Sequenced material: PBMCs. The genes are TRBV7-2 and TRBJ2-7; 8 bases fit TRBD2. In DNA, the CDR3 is TGTGCCAGCAGCCCCGGGGGGGCATGGGAGCAGTACTTC. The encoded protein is CASSPGGAWEQYF. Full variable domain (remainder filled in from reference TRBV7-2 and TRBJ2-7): GAGVSQSPSNKVTEKGKDVELRCDPISGHTALYWYRQSLGQGLEFLIYFQGNSAPDKSGLPSDRFSAERTGGSVSTLTIQRTQQEDSAVYLCASSPGGAWEQYFGPGTRLTVT.